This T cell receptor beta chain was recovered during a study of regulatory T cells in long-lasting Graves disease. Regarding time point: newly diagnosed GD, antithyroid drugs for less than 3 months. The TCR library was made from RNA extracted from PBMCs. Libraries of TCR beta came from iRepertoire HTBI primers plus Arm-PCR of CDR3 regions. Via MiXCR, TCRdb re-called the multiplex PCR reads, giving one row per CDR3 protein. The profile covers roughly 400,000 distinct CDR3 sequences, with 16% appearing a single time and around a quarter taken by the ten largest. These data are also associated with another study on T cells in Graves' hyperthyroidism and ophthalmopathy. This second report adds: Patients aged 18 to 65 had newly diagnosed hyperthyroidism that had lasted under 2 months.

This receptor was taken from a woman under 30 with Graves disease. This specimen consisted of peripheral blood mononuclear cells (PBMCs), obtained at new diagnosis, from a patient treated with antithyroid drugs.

The CDR3 protein is CASSAILEGGRDKETQYF. CDR3 DNA sequence: TGTGCCAGCAGTGCAATCTTAGAGGGGGGCCGTGACAAAGAGACCCAGTACTTC. This chain uses TRBV2 with TRBJ2-5; D tentatively reads TRBD1 or TRBD2 (6 bases each). Per the germline V gene, CDR1 is SNHLY and CDR2 is FYNNEI. The CDR3 loop spans 18 amino acids. V was pared by 4 bases and J by 3 bases, with 24 bases between. Based on the CDR3 plus reference TRBV2 and TRBJ2-5, the full variable domain is EPEVTQTPSHQVTQMGQEVILRCVPISNHLYFYWYRQILGQKVEFLVSFYNNEISEKSEIFDDQFSVERPDGSNFTLKIRSTKLEDSAMYFCASSAILEGGRDKETQYFGPGTRLLVL.